Sequencing of this T cell receptor (beta chain) was carried out in a study of blood T cells in healthy people across ages. Study-level results: Getting older went along with TCR beta diversity per million T cells dropping roughly linearly. Diversity figures based on one million T cells were deemed too low.

Looked up from germline, CDR1 is LGHNA and CDR2 is YSLEER. The CDR3 has 13 residues. V lost 0 bases to trimming and J lost 5 bases, with 7 bases between them. A sample-barcoded 5' primer and a J-beta primer mix were used in a second PCR of roughly 7 to 11 cycles. TCRdb recomputed calls from the 5' RACE reads with MiXCR, one row per CDR3 protein. In the table there are fewer than 700,000 distinct CDR3 sequences, approximately 40% of which are singletons. In its sample, this clonotype was seen a few times. Its antigen is unidentified. The source material was blood. The receptor was isolated from a man at least 80 years old in good health. The chain combines TRBV4-3 with TRBJ1-1; D may be TRBD1 (5 bases). As DNA, the CDR3 is TGCGCCAGCAGCCAAGAGGGGGGAACTGAAGCTTTCTTT. It encodes CASSQEGGTEAFF.